The 31 T cell receptor beta chains listed next were all sequenced from one sample in a study of control samples from healthy donors and cancer patients. TCRdb's copy holds only in-frame clones and misses some; the assay was immunoSEQ multiplex PCR. This sample has 100,000 to 150,000 clones, with 87% found just once. The sequenced sample was blood. The receptors were gathered from a man aged 55 to 70 in good health.

The chain links TRBV18 to TRBJ2-1; 11 bases match TRBD1. This CDR3 comprises 14 residues. V lost 7 bases and J lost 6; bases outside the gene matches: 5. Germline CDR1 is KGHSH and CDR2 is LQKENI. The chain's CDR3 is CASLSGTGGNEQFF. CDR3 bases: TGTGCCAGCTTGTCCGGGACAGGGGGCAATGAGCAGTTCTTC.

The rearrangement uses TRBV4-2 and TRBJ2-5, with D uncertain. From germline, CDR1 is LGHNA and CDR2 YNFKEQ. This CDR3 is built from 16 residues. V dropped 2 bases and J dropped 4 bases, with 17 bases sitting between them. CDR3 sequence: CASSQMASVVGETQYF. DNA for the CDR3: TGTGCCAGCAGCCAAATGGCTTCGGTAGTCGGAGAGACCCAGTACTTC.

The gene calls are TRBV28 and TRBJ1-3, with D unresolved. Germline assignment: CDR1 MDHEN and CDR2 SYDVKM. The CDR3 has 15 residues. Trimming stripped 2 bases from V and 1 base from J, with 9 bases between. The CDR3 DNA reads as TGTGCCAGCAGTTTAGATCGATGGTCTGGAAACACCATATATTTT. It codes for CASSLDRWSGNTIYF.

The V gene is TRBV30, the J gene TRBJ1-2; D unresolved. Per germline, CDR1 GTSNPN and CDR2 SVGIG (reference sequence). Trimming pared 5 bases from V and 6 bases from J, leaving 10 bases between. The CDR3 length is 11 residues. The CDR3 here is CAWDYANGYTF. In DNA form, the CDR3 reads TGTGCCTGGGACTACGCGAATGGCTACACCTTC. The variable domain in full, completed from reference TRBV30 and TRBJ1-2, reads SQTIHQWPATLVQPVGSPLSLECTVEGTSNPNLYWYRQAAGRGLQLLFYSVGIGQISSEVPQNLSASRPQDRQFILSSKKLLLSDSGFYLCAWDYANGYTFGSGTRLTVV.

The chain links TRBV5-1 to TRBJ2-3; D ambiguous. V lost 4 bases and J lost 5, with 11 bases in between. Germline V gene lookup returns CDR1 SGHRS and CDR2 YFSETQ. The CDR3 runs to 13 residues. This CDR3 is CASSIGDVDTQYF. The CDR3 region has the DNA TGCGCCAGCAGCATTGGCGATGTAGATACGCAGTATTTT.

This chain links TRBV3-1 (or the pseudogene TRBV3-2) with TRBJ2-2, with TRBD2 matching over 14 bases. V lost 4 bases to trimming and J lost 3 bases; unmatched junction nucleotides: 7. The CDR3 covers 18 residues. Germline V CDR1 and CDR2: LGHDT, YNNKEL (reference sequence). For the CDR3, the DNA is TGTGCCAGCAGCCGTGGCTCGGGACTAGCGGGGGACACCGGGGAGCTGTTTTTT. It translates to CASSRGSGLAGDTGELFF.

CDR3 nucleotides: TGCAGCGCTGGGGACATCTACGAGCAGTACTTC. Protein: CSAGDIYEQYF. The rearrangement links TRBV29-1 to TRBJ2-7, with a tentative D call TRBD1 (6 bases). The CDR3 covers 11 residues. CDR1 SQVTM and CDR2 ANQGSEA come from the germline V gene. Trimming cost V 7 bases and J 3 bases, with 10 bases left between them.

The chain links TRBV7-2 to TRBJ2-3; D gene uncertain. V was trimmed by 5 bases and J by 2 bases, leaving 11 bases between them. Germline V gene data show CDR1 as SGHTA and CDR2 as FQGNSA. This CDR3 spans 14 amino acids. For the CDR3, the DNA is TGTGCCAGCAGCCTACTTCCGGCCACAGATACGCAGTATTTT. Its protein is CASSLLPATDTQYF.

V is TRBV7-2 and J is TRBJ2-3, with a possible D match to TRBD1 (6 bases). Germline V gene sequence: CDR1 SGHTA, CDR2 FQGNSA. V lost 5 bases and J 3 bases, leaving 12 bases between the germline ends. The CDR3 loop spans 14 amino acids. CDR3 loop: CASSKLQGTDTQYF. CDR3 bases: TGTGCCAGCAGCAAACTACAGGGTACAGATACGCAGTATTTT.

This chain uses TRBV28 with TRBJ2-2; a weak D match, TRBD2 (6 bases). This CDR3 has 15 amino acids. Germline CDR1 is MDHEN and CDR2 is SYDVKM. Trimming left V 3 bases short and J 2 bases short, with 10 bases between. In nucleotides, the CDR3 is TGTGCCAGCAGTTTTCCGGGAGTCAACACCGGGGAGCTGTTTTTT. Translation: CASSFPGVNTGELFF.

This clone has a single count. J is TRBJ2-7 and V is TRBV19; 8 bases fit TRBD1. From germline, CDR1 is LNHDA and CDR2 SQIVND (reference sequence). The length of the CDR3 is 16 residues. With V trimmed by 1 base and J by 5 bases, 10 bases remained unmatched. The CDR3 sequence is CASSIAGGQVGDEQYF. The CDR3 nucleotides read TGTGCCAGTAGTATAGCCGGGGGACAGGTCGGAGACGAGCAGTACTTC.

There are a few counts of this clone. The chain combines TRBV28 with TRBJ1-1; maybe TRBD1 (5 bases). Per the germline V gene, CDR1 is MDHEN and CDR2 is SYDVKM. The CDR3 extends over 12 amino acids. The V end was cut by 9 bases, the J end by 8 bases, with 16 bases between. CDR3 in DNA: TGTGCCAGTACTACCGGGGCCAGGGAAGCTTTCTTT. Encoded protein: CASTTGAREAFF.

The chain combines TRBV2 with TRBJ2-5, with TRBD1 identical over 7 bases. The germline gives CDR1 SNHLY, CDR2 FYNNEI. The length of the CDR3 is 15 residues. V trimming: 7 bases; J trimming: 1 base; junction bases outside the gene matches: 9. The CDR3 region has the DNA TGTGCCAGCAATCCCGCCAGGGGGTTCCAAGAGACCCAGTACTTC. This gives the protein CASNPARGFQETQYF.

The chain links TRBV10-2 to TRBJ2-2; D is uncertain. The CDR3 runs to 17 residues. V lost 5 bases to trimming and J lost 1 base, with 17 bases between them. Germline CDR1 is WSHSY and CDR2 is SAAADI. CDR3 sequence: CASSYGPSIMNTGELFF. CDR3 nucleotide sequence: TGCGCCAGCAGTTATGGACCCTCTATAATGAACACCGGGGAGCTGTTTTTT.

The V and J genes are TRBV6-5 and TRBJ2-7; D is unclear. With 0 bases removed from V and 6 bases from J, the gap between germline ends came to 12 bases. Germline lookup yields CDR1 MNHEY and CDR2 SVGAGI. This CDR3 has 14 amino acids. The CDR3 region has the DNA TGTGCCAGCAGTTACTCGGGGTTAGGACCCGAGCAGTACTTC. Its protein product is CASSYSGLGPEQYF.

The chain employs TRBV28 and TRBJ1-2; TRBD1 matches 8 bases. Germline-derived CDR1 and CDR2 are MDHEN and SYDVKM. V dropped 3 bases and J dropped 7; count of bases not matched to a gene: 4. The CDR3 is 13 residues long. The CDR3 DNA sequence: TGTGCCAGCAGTTTTGGACAGGGTCGTGGCTACACCTTC. Its translation is CASSFGQGRGYTF.

The chain recombines TRBV20-1 with TRBJ1-3; D call uncertain. Germline CDR1 reads DFQATT; CDR2 reads SNEGSKA (reference sequence). CDR3 size: 16 residues. Trimming pared 3 bases from V and 1 base from J, leaving 16 bases between. CDR3 coding DNA: TGCAGTGCTAGTGCGGGTGGCGTGGGATCTGGAAACACCATATATTTT. Protein sequence: CSASAGGVGSGNTIYF.

This sequence joins TRBV18 and TRBJ2-5; D possibly corresponds to TRBD2 (6 bases). The CDR3 totals 17 residues. V dropped 4 bases and J dropped 3 bases, with 21 bases sitting between them. Germline assignment: CDR1 KGHSH and CDR2 LQKENI. CDR3 loop: CASSQQSLIPGEETQYF. The CDR3 nucleotides are TGTGCCAGCTCACAGCAATCGCTTATCCCGGGGGAAGAGACCCAGTACTTC.

The rearrangement uses TRBV2 and TRBJ2-7, with a weak D call TRBD1 (7 bases). This CDR3 has 14 amino acids. Trimming shortened V by 5 bases and J by 6 bases, and 17 bases separated the two germline ends. Looked up from germline, CDR1 is SNHLY and CDR2 is FYNNEI. CDR3 in DNA: TGTGCCAGCAGTCAGGGGGGCGCGGAAATCGAGCAGTACTTC. This encodes CASSQGGAEIEQYF. The variable domain in full, with the rest retrieved from reference TRBV2 and TRBJ2-7, is EPEVTQTPSHQVTQMGQEVILRCVPISNHLYFYWYRQILGQKVEFLVSFYNNEISEKSEIFDDQFSVERPDGSNFTLKIRSTKLEDSAMYFCASSQGGAEIEQYFGPGTRLTVT.

This clone was counted only a few times. The rearrangement links TRBV11-3 to TRBJ2-1, with 9 bases fitting TRBD1. This CDR3 has 14 residues. Looked up from germline, CDR1 is SGHNT and CDR2 is YENEEA. V lost 5 bases, J lost 6 bases, and 5 bases stayed unmatched. The CDR3 region has the DNA TGTGCCAGCAGCCCCGGGACAGGGAGCAATGAGCAGTTCTTC. This codes for CASSPGTGSNEQFF.

The chain carries TRBV2 and TRBJ1-4; no firm D call. The CDR3 runs 14 residues. Germline-derived CDR1 and CDR2 are SNHLY and FYNNEI. The V and J ends lost 4 bases and 4 bases respectively, with 10 bases between them. This CDR3 reads CASSVLVGNEKLFF. Written as DNA, the CDR3 is TGTGCCAGCAGTGTCTTAGTCGGTAATGAAAAACTGTTTTTT. Full variable domain (remainder filled in from reference TRBV2 and TRBJ1-4): EPEVTQTPSHQVTQMGQEVILRCVPISNHLYFYWYRQILGQKVEFLVSFYNNEISEKSEIFDDQFSVERPDGSNFTLKIRSTKLEDSAMYFCASSVLVGNEKLFFGSGTQLSVL.

J is TRBJ1-5 and V is TRBV28; 7 nucleotides match TRBD1. The ends lost 7 bases at V and 6 bases at J; junction bases unmatched: 9. In germline, CDR1 is MDHEN, CDR2 SYDVKM. This CDR3 has 14 residues. In DNA form, the CDR3 reads TGTGCCAGCATCCAAAGAGGGGGCGTTCAGCCCCAGCATTTT. Encoded protein: CASIQRGGVQPQHF.

The V gene is TRBV5-5, the J gene TRBJ1-2, with D hard to call. V shed 2 bases and J shed 4 bases, with 12 bases lying between them. In germline, CDR1 is SGHKS, CDR2 YYEKEE (reference sequence). The CDR3 is 14 amino acids. CDR3 in DNA: TGTGCCAGCAGCTTTCTTCCGGAGACCTATGGCTACACCTTC. It translates to CASSFLPETYGYTF.

This clone came up once. V gene TRBV6-6 combines with J gene TRBJ2-7; 9 bases agree with TRBD2. The germline V gene has CDR1 MNHNY and CDR2 SVGAGI (reference sequence). This CDR3 is built from 14 residues. V shed 2 bases, J shed 5 bases, and the junction held 4 bases outside the gene matches. In DNA, the CDR3 is TGTGCCAGCAGTTACAGCGGGGGGTTTAACGAGCAGTACTTC. Its protein product is CASSYSGGFNEQYF.

The CDR3 reads CASSEPPSHLNYGYTF. CDR3 DNA sequence: TGTGCCAGCAGTGAACCCCCCTCCCATCTCAACTATGGCTACACCTTC. The chain combines TRBV6-1 with TRBJ1-2; no reliable D call. V shed 2 bases and J shed 2 bases, with 15 bases lying between them. CDR1 is MNHNS and CDR2 is SASEGT in the germline V gene. The CDR3 has 16 amino acids.

This chain links TRBV6-5 with TRBJ1-5; D ambiguous. Trimming shortened V by 6 bases and J by 2 bases, and 14 bases separated the two germline ends. Germline V gene lookup returns CDR1 MNHEY and CDR2 SVGAGI. The CDR3 length is 15 residues. The CDR3 here is CASSLHGVGNQPQHF. For the CDR3, the DNA is TGTGCCAGCAGCCTGCACGGAGTCGGCAATCAGCCCCAGCATTTT.

This chain links TRBV28 with TRBJ1-4; tentative D call: TRBD1 (6 bases). V shed 5 bases and J shed 5 bases, with 12 bases lying between them. CDR3 length equals 14 residues. Germline CDR1 and CDR2: MDHEN and SYDVKM. The CDR3 DNA reads as TGTGCCAGCAGTGACGGGACACACAATGAAAAACTGTTTTTT. Protein product: CASSDGTHNEKLFF.

This clone has only one observation. The chain links TRBV7-2 to TRBJ2-3; tentatively, D is TRBD1 or TRBD2 (5 bases each). Germline CDR1 is SGHTA and CDR2 is FQGNSA. This CDR3 region has 16 residues. Trimming pared 1 base from V and 3 bases from J, leaving 14 bases between. CDR3 DNA sequence: TGTGCCAGCAGCTTAGTTTCAGGGACGGCGACAGATACGCAGTATTTT. Translated: CASSLVSGTATDTQYF.

The rearrangement links TRBV11-3 to TRBJ1-3; D is unclear. V was pared by 5 bases and J by 4 bases, with 9 bases between. Germline lookup yields CDR1 SGHNT and CDR2 YENEEA. The CDR3 has 13 residues. CDR3 sequence (DNA): TGTGCCAGCAGCCAAGATACAGGAAACACCATATATTTT. Translating it yields CASSQDTGNTIYF.

This chain joins TRBV18 and TRBJ2-2, with 8 bases that match TRBD1. The CDR3 contains 16 residues. Germline CDR1 KGHSH, CDR2 LQKENI. V was clipped by 6 bases and J by 3 bases; unmatched bases: 9. The CDR3 spells CASSLNRGSDTGELFF. The CDR3 DNA is TGTGCCAGCTCGCTGAACAGGGGGTCGGACACCGGGGAGCTGTTTTTT.

This chain links TRBV7-2 with TRBJ1-6, with D maybe TRBD1 (5 bases). V dropped 3 bases and J dropped 6 bases, with 15 bases sitting between them. Germline-derived CDR1 and CDR2 are SGHTA and FQGNSA. This CDR3 comprises 16 residues. CDR3 protein: CASSLVNRSPNSPLHF. The CDR3 DNA follows: TGTGCCAGCAGCTTGGTGAACAGGAGCCCTAATTCACCCCTCCACTTT.